These 22 T cell receptor beta chains were all obtained from the same sample, sequenced in a study of cytomegalovirus exposure and HLA in healthy donors. PCR amplification relied on 60 Vbeta primers (plus 13 Jbeta primers). The data were produced by immunoSEQ multiplex PCR, yet TCRdb's version contains in-frame clones alone and is incomplete. The sample yields about 98,000 clones, roughly 81% seen once. Sequencing used PBMCs. These receptors were taken from a man in his forties in good health and CMV-seronegative.

The V call is TRBV18, the J call TRBJ1-1, with TRBD1 identical over 9 bases. The CDR3 is made up of 13 amino acids. Germline loops: CDR1 KGHSH, CDR2 LQKENI. Trimming at V came to 5 bases and at J to 7 bases, leaving 5 bases not matched to a gene. The CDR3 DNA reads TGTGCCAGCTCAGCAACAGGGGGCGTTGAAGCTTTCTTT. Its translation is CASSATGGVEAFF.

The chain recombines TRBV5-1 with TRBJ1-3; TRBD1 agrees at 7 bases. The CDR3 has 15 amino acids. V lost 2 bases, J lost 4 bases, and 6 bases stayed unmatched. Looked up from germline, CDR1 is SGHRS and CDR2 is YFSETQ. For the CDR3, the DNA is TGCGCCAGCAGCTTAGTAGGGGGCGACGGAAACACCATATATTTT. Amino acids: CASSLVGGDGNTIYF.

The gene calls are TRBV2 and TRBJ1-6, with TRBD1 matching 7 bases. This CDR3 contains 15 residues. From germline, CDR1 is SNHLY and CDR2 FYNNEI. Unmatched junction bases numbered 9, after V lost 6 bases and J lost 7 bases. CDR3 residues: CASRWAGQTNSPLHF. The CDR3, as DNA: TGTGCCAGCAGATGGGCGGGACAGACCAATTCACCCCTCCACTTT.

This clone was detected only once. V usage is TRBV12-5 and J usage is TRBJ1-5; TRBD1 is a possible D gene (6 bases). The ends were cut back, 2 bases at V and 6 bases at J, with 14 bases in the middle. This CDR3 contains 15 residues. Germline V gives CDR1 LGHNT, CDR2 FRNRAP. This CDR3 reads CASGLSGGRGQPQHF. The CDR3 DNA is TGTGCTAGTGGTTTGTCGGGGGGCCGAGGTCAGCCCCAGCATTTT.

The rearrangement links TRBV6-1 to TRBJ2-7; 9 nucleotides line up with TRBD1. V was pared by 5 bases and J by 6 bases, with 8 bases of the junction left unmatched. CDR1 and CDR2 from the germline V gene are MNHNS and SASEGT. CDR3 length: 14 residues. CDR3 sequence (DNA): TGTGCCAGCAGTTCCGCCGGGACAGGGACCGAGCAGTACTTC. Encoded protein: CASSSAGTGTEQYF.

The chain carries TRBV4-1 and TRBJ2-5, with no clear D. From germline, CDR1 is MGHRA and CDR2 YSYEKL. V lost 5 bases to trimming and J lost 0 bases, with 7 bases between them. CDR3 length: 13 amino acids. CDR3 coding DNA: TGCGCCAGCAGCGCGAGGTACCAAGAGACCCAGTACTTC. Residues: CASSARYQETQYF.

The J gene is TRBJ1-1, the V gene TRBV7-9, with unresolved D. The CDR3 loop spans 13 amino acids. In germline, CDR1 is SEHNR, CDR2 FQNEAQ (reference sequence). The V and J ends lost 5 bases and 11 bases respectively, with 18 bases between them. CDR3 region: CASSPQSEAWAFF. The CDR3 nucleotides are TGTGCCAGCAGCCCCCAGTCGGAGGCGTGGGCTTTCTTT.

V is TRBV4-1 and J is TRBJ2-7; TRBD1 aligns across 7 bases. The CDR3 contains 15 residues. Germline V CDR1 and CDR2: MGHRA, YSYEKL. V dropped 4 bases and J dropped 5; count of bases not matched to a gene: 11. The CDR3 sequence is CASSPRSRGKDEQYF. CDR3 coding DNA: TGCGCCAGCAGCCCCCGGTCCAGGGGGAAGGACGAGCAGTACTTC.

The chain is built from TRBV6-1 and TRBJ2-7; 8 bases fit TRBD1. CDR1 and CDR2 (germline): MNHNS, SASEGT. V lost 7 bases and J lost 5; bases outside the gene matches: 4. The CDR3 has 12 amino acids. The CDR3: CASNGQGNEQYF. DNA for the CDR3: TGTGCCAGCAATGGACAGGGTAACGAGCAGTACTTC.

V and J are TRBV5-1 and TRBJ1-1; 9 bases align to TRBD1. The CDR3 runs 16 residues. Germline loops: CDR1 SGHRS, CDR2 YFSETQ. Trimming took 0 bases from V and 7 from J; bases not matched to a gene: 10. Here the CDR3 reads CASSLGDRAPQGEAFF. The CDR3 DNA follows: TGCGCCAGCAGCTTGGGGGACAGGGCCCCACAGGGTGAAGCTTTCTTT.

The chain uses TRBV27 and TRBJ2-2; perhaps TRBD2 as D (7 bases). V was pared by 2 bases and J by 1 base, with 14 bases between. Per the germline V gene, CDR1 is MNHEY and CDR2 is SMNVEV (reference sequence). The CDR3 runs 17 residues. CDR3 amino acids: CASSLKGRGMNTGELFF. CDR3 in DNA: TGTGCCAGCAGTTTAAAGGGGAGGGGGATGAACACCGGGGAGCTGTTTTTT.

The chain couples TRBV4-3 to TRBJ2-7, with D perhaps matching TRBD2 (5 bases). The CDR3 is made up of 13 amino acids. Trimming took 0 bases from V and 7 from J, leaving 10 bases between them. CDR1 LGHNA and CDR2 YSLEER come from the germline V gene. CDR3 in DNA: TGCGCCAGCAGCCAAGATTTCGGCGGGGAGCAGTACTTC. Translation: CASSQDFGGEQYF.

The V gene is TRBV5-1, the J gene TRBJ2-7; D not certain. Between the trimmed V and J ends, which lost 1 base and 0 bases, there was a span of 8 bases. Germline CDR1 SGHRS, CDR2 YFSETQ. This CDR3 is 14 amino acids long. CDR3 in DNA: TGCGCCAGCAGCTTGAGCGCGTCCTCCTACGAGCAGTACTTC. It is translated as CASSLSASSYEQYF.

The chain couples TRBV5-1 to TRBJ2-7; possible D gene TRBD1, 7 bases. CDR3 length: 14 residues. Trimming cost V 3 bases and J 2 bases, with 12 bases left between them. In germline, CDR1 is SGHRS, CDR2 YFSETQ. The CDR3 DNA reads TGCGCCAGCAGCTGGGGGGACAGCGCCTACGAGCAGTACTTC. Encoded protein: CASSWGDSAYEQYF.

V is TRBV10-3 and J is TRBJ2-3; D might be TRBD2 (7 bases). V lost 0 bases and J 0 bases, leaving 10 bases between the germline ends. From germline, CDR1 is ENHRY and CDR2 SYGVKD. This CDR3 has 16 residues. This CDR3 is CAISESAGASTDTQYF. CDR3 nucleotide sequence: TGTGCCATCAGTGAGTCGGCGGGGGCTAGCACAGATACGCAGTATTTT.

This clone was observed once. The chain combines TRBV18 with TRBJ2-7; the match to TRBD2 covers 7 bases. This CDR3 region has 15 residues. CDR1 KGHSH and CDR2 LQKENI come from the germline V gene. V lost 3 bases to trimming and J lost 1 base; unmatched junction nucleotides: 6. In DNA form, the CDR3 reads TGTGCCAGCTCACCTCCCGGGGGAGGGTCCTACGAGCAGTACTTC. Amino acid sequence: CASSPPGGGSYEQYF.

This clone was seen just once. The CDR3 spells CASSPNPQGTGELFF. The DNA for the CDR3 is TGTGCCAGCAGCCCTAACCCTCAGGGCACCGGGGAGCTGTTTTTT. This chain links TRBV7-6 with TRBJ2-2; TRBD1 is a possible D gene (5 bases). This CDR3 is 15 amino acids long. The V and J ends lost 5 bases and 4 bases respectively, with 14 bases between them. CDR1 is SGHVS and CDR2 is FNYEAQ in the germline V gene.

The chain carries TRBV11-2 and TRBJ1-2; 9 bases fit TRBD1. Germline assignment: CDR1 SGHAT and CDR2 FQNNGV. The CDR3 has 15 residues. The J segment lost 2 bases and the V segment lost 5 bases, leaving 6 bases of the junction unmatched. CDR3 in amino acids: CASSMGQGWNYGYTF. In DNA, the CDR3 is TGTGCCAGCAGCATGGGACAGGGATGGAACTATGGCTACACCTTC.

This chain uses TRBV6-5 with TRBJ2-5; 8 bases map to TRBD1. The CDR3 has 15 residues. Germline CDR1 reads MNHEY; CDR2 reads SVGAGI. V shed 7 bases, J shed 4 bases, and the junction held 11 bases outside the gene matches. This CDR3 reads CASIQRTGRRETQYF. CDR3 nucleotides: TGTGCCAGCATTCAGCGGACAGGGAGAAGAGAGACCCAGTACTTC.

The chain links TRBV2 to TRBJ1-1; D is undetermined. The germline CDR1 and CDR2 sequences are SNHLY and FYNNEI. This CDR3 comprises 14 residues. Between the trimmed V and J ends, which lost 6 bases and 4 bases, there was a span of 15 bases. CDR3 in DNA: TGTGCCAGCAGCCCCAATCCCCAGGTCACTGAAGCTTTCTTT. Protein product: CASSPNPQVTEAFF.

CDR3 nucleotides: TGTGCCAGCAGCGAGGGGCAGGGCCTGAACTATGGCTACACCTTC. It is translated as CASSEGQGLNYGYTF. The V gene is TRBV9, the J gene TRBJ1-2, with D perhaps matching TRBD1 (5 bases). Between the trimmed V and J ends, which lost 3 bases and 2 bases, there was a span of 14 bases. This CDR3 is built from 15 residues. Germline V gene data show CDR1 as SGDLS and CDR2 as YYNGEE.

The V gene is TRBV23-1, the J gene TRBJ2-1; D might be TRBD1 (5 bases). TRBV23-1 is noted as an ORF with a role that remains uncertain. V lost 6 bases and J lost 7, with 13 bases in between. The CDR3 loop spans 13 amino acids. CDR3 coding DNA: TGCGCCAGCAGCGGCTCAGGGCCGAATGAGCAGTTCTTC. Protein product: CASSGSGPNEQFF.